The count of the clone carrying this T cell receptor (beta chain) is one. What it binds is not known. Clones were read by immunoSEQ multiplex PCR, and TCRdb kept only the in-frame ones, dropping some. The profile covers 30,000 to 40,000 clones, with around 80% appearing a single time and 3.2% taken by the ten largest. The time point was: week 35, safety follow-up. Every vaccination contained 300 ug of the mutant IDH1 20-mer peptide and was paired with topical imiquimod. Patients underwent eight vaccinations, which took place in weeks 1, 3, 5, 7, 11, 15, 19 and 23. Germline V gene sequence: CDR1 SGHDT, CDR2 YYEEEE. This CDR3 is 14 amino acids long. Trimming removed 3 bases at V and 5 bases at J, with 14 bases between. The source of the sample is a study of a mutant IDH1 vaccine in newly diagnosed glioma. Overall study: Vaccines began 4-6 weeks after radiotherapy alone, or with temozolomide cycles. Radiotherapy, temozolomide, or both had been given previously, and both were given to most.

The TCR comes from a man in his forties with glioma. Some clones in this sample may be carry-over from other donors' samples. The source material was PBMCs, sampled from a glioma patient whose treatment included an IDH1 peptide vaccine. The gene calls are TRBV5-6 and TRBJ1-2; tentatively, D is TRBD1 (5 bases). CDR3 sequence reads: CASSSTGTGYGYTF. The CDR3 DNA reads TGTGCCAGCAGCTCTACAGGCACCGGATATGGCTACACCTTC.